The 27 T cell receptor beta chains below all came from one sample that was sequenced in a study of T cell clusters in autoimmune cytopenias. Tens of thousands of genome equivalents of blood DNA were amplified for TRB. TRB rearrangements were amplified by touch-down multiplex PCR with mixed TRB-A/B primers. Reanalyzing the multiplex PCR reads, TCRdb keeps one entry per CDR3 protein, without DNA. Reported are about 5,000 distinct CDR3 sequences; the ten largest clones contain roughly 28%. Source material: peripheral blood. Every receptor here comes from a human donor with an autoimmune cytopenia or autoimmune hepatitis (not recorded which).

In terms of frequency, this clonotype is medium-sized. J is TRBJ1-1 and V is TRBV30; TCRdb names TRBD1, which stays unverified in the absence of DNA. There are 12 residues in the CDR3. CDR1 GTSNPN and CDR2 SVGIG come from the germline V gene (reference sequence). The CDR3 is CAWSAGAAQAFF.

Judged by frequency, this clonotype is medium-sized. The chain couples TRBV20-1 to TRBJ2-2. Germline values: CDR1 DFQATT, CDR2 SNEGSKA (reference sequence). The CDR3 runs to 13 residues. CDR3 in amino acids: CSASGANTGELFF.

This clonotype is called medium-sized based on its frequency. V and J are TRBV6-1 and TRBJ1-6. The CDR3 loop spans 16 amino acids. Germline V gene data show CDR1 as MNHNS and CDR2 as SASEGT. The CDR3 sequence: CASSETGSSYNSPLHF.

Considering frequency, this clonotype is medium-sized (0.01 to 0.1%). This chain joins TRBV29-1 and TRBJ1-4; there is no DNA to check the TCRdb D call of TRBD1. CDR3 length: 12 amino acids. Germline V gene sequence: CDR1 SQVTM, CDR2 ANQGSEA. CDR3 loop: CSVEEGQGKLFF.

By frequency, this clonotype is medium-sized. This chain joins TRBV5-1 and TRBJ1-2; TCRdb returns TRBD1, unconfirmable since there is no DNA. CDR1 SGHRS and CDR2 YFSETQ come from the germline V gene. The CDR3 is made up of 13 amino acids. CDR3 residues: CASSYGGGYGYTF.

The chain carries TRBV5-1 and TRBJ1-6. Per germline, CDR1 SGHRS and CDR2 YFSETQ. CDR3 length: 15 residues. CDR3: CASSPRSGSNSPLHF.

The rearrangement uses TRBV20-1 and TRBJ1-2; TCRdb names TRBD1, which stays unverified in the absence of DNA. The germline gives CDR1 DFQATT, CDR2 SNEGSKA (reference sequence). This CDR3 region has 13 residues. This CDR3 reads CSAPLGTGEGYTF.

The chain is built from TRBV6-5 and TRBJ2-4. This CDR3 is built from 12 residues. Germline CDR1 MNHEY, CDR2 SVGAGI. This CDR3 reads CAISESVDIQYF.

V usage is TRBV10-3 and J usage is TRBJ2-3. The V gene's germline CDR1 is ENHRY and CDR2 SYGVKD. The CDR3 has 11 residues. The CDR3 is CAIRHTDTQYF.

By frequency, this clonotype registers medium-sized. V usage is TRBV20-1 and J usage is TRBJ1-2; TCRdb calls TRBD1, which cannot be checked without DNA. CDR1 is DFQATT and CDR2 is SNEGSKA in the germline V gene (reference sequence). This CDR3 comprises 14 residues. The CDR3 region is CSAEGDRGNYGYTF.

By frequency, this clonotype is medium-sized. The J gene is TRBJ1-5, the V gene TRBV6-1. CDR1 and CDR2 from the germline V gene are MNHNS and SASEGT. The CDR3 runs to 13 residues. CDR3 sequence reads: CASRAGPNQPQHF.

The genes are TRBV30 and TRBJ1-5; TCRdb designates TRBD1, a call that cannot be tested without DNA. The CDR3 is made up of 15 amino acids. From germline, CDR1 is GTSNPN and CDR2 SVGIG (reference sequence). The CDR3 reads CAWSAPGQGNQPQHF.

By frequency, this clonotype is medium-sized. This rearrangement joins TRBV20-1 to TRBJ1-2; without DNA, the TCRdb call of TRBD1 cannot be checked. CDR1 and CDR2 from the germline V gene are DFQATT and SNEGSKA (reference sequence). This CDR3 comprises 13 residues. CDR3 loop: CSATGILGYGYTF.

This chain joins TRBV6-6 and TRBJ2-5; TCRdb's D gene call, TRBD1, goes unchecked for lack of DNA. The CDR3 is 14 residues long. Germline assignment: CDR1 MNHNY and CDR2 SVGAGI (reference sequence). The CDR3 protein is CASSYGGAGETQYF.

This clonotype shows up as medium-sized by frequency. The V and J genes are TRBV12-3 or TRBV12-4 and TRBJ1-5; checking the TCRdb D call of TRBD1 is not possible without DNA. This CDR3 region has 14 residues. CDR3 in amino acids: CASGPGRKNQPQHF.

The chain combines TRBV18 with TRBJ2-2. The germline gives CDR1 KGHSH, CDR2 LQKENI. This CDR3 has 14 residues. The CDR3 loop reads CASSPLSDTGELFF.

V and J are TRBV18 and TRBJ1-2; TCRdb outputs TRBD1, but without DNA this stays unchecked. This CDR3 is 15 amino acids long. CDR1 KGHSH and CDR2 LQKENI come from the germline V gene. CDR3 in amino acids: CASSLVRDPNYGYTF.

The chain combines TRBV19 with TRBJ1-2; with no DNA, the TCRdb D assignment of TRBD1 cannot be verified. In germline, CDR1 is LNHDA, CDR2 SQIVND (reference sequence). The CDR3 has 18 amino acids. The CDR3 loop is CASSIGPDRDPFFRGYTF.

The chain links TRBV11-2 to TRBJ2-7; as DNA is missing, the TRBD2 call by TCRdb cannot be tested. The CDR3 totals 14 residues. In germline, CDR1 is SGHAT, CDR2 FQNNGV. CDR3 residues: CASSPTGSSYEQYF.

This clonotype is labeled medium-sized based on frequency. This chain's CDR3 is CSAREGGGVGGYTF. The chain couples TRBV20-1 to TRBJ1-2; the D call from TCRdb, TRBD1, cannot be confirmed without DNA. Germline lookup yields CDR1 DFQATT and CDR2 SNEGSKA (reference sequence). This CDR3 is 14 amino acids long.

Considering frequency, this clonotype is medium-sized (0.01 to 0.1%). The genes are TRBV7-2 and TRBJ1-5. Germline CDR1 SGHTA, CDR2 FQGNSA. There are 15 residues in the CDR3. Here the CDR3 reads CASSLGSGSNQPQHF.

This clonotype counts as medium-sized by frequency. CDR3 sequence reads: CASSETSGRLNEQFF. This chain uses TRBV7-2 with TRBJ2-1; TCRdb's D call of TRBD2 is untestable without DNA. The CDR3 totals 15 residues. Germline V CDR1 and CDR2: SGHTA, FQGNSA.

This clonotype shows up as medium-sized (0.01 to 0.1%) by frequency. The rearrangement joins TRBV11-2 to TRBJ2-6; TCRdb reports TRBD1, a call that lacks DNA to check it against. The germline gives CDR1 SGHAT, CDR2 FQNNGV. CDR3 length: 17 amino acids. CDR3 amino acids: CASSREWGPSGANVLTF.

The rearrangement links TRBV7-2 to TRBJ1-5; TCRdb lists TRBD1, though no DNA is available to test this call. CDR3 size: 15 residues. Germline CDR1 and CDR2: SGHTA and FQGNSA. The CDR3: CASSPGTQGYQPQHF.

Measured by frequency, this clonotype is medium-sized (0.01 to 0.1%). The V gene is TRBV20-1, the J gene TRBJ2-1; the TCRdb D gene call, TRBD1, has no DNA to confirm it. CDR1 DFQATT and CDR2 SNEGSKA come from the germline V gene (reference sequence). The CDR3 has 14 residues. The CDR3 loop reads CSAMVTGGRNEQFF.

The chain links TRBV6-1 to TRBJ1-3. This CDR3 contains 15 residues. The germline V gene has CDR1 MNHNS and CDR2 SASEGT. The CDR3 sequence: CASRDRPFSGNTIYF.

By frequency, this clonotype is medium-sized (0.01 to 0.1%). This CDR3 reads CASSAGSGLNSPLHF. The rearrangement links TRBV7-6 to TRBJ1-6. The CDR3 is 15 residues long. Germline-derived CDR1 and CDR2 are SGHVS and FNYEAQ.